This T cell receptor beta chain was found in a study of technical replicates of blood from several donors. Germline V CDR1 and CDR2: MDHEN, SYDVKM. The CDR3 is made up of 14 amino acids. V lost 3 bases and J 6 bases, leaving 12 bases between the germline ends. TCRdb keeps only in-frame clones here, not all; method: immunoSEQ multiplex PCR. The sample lists tens of thousands of clones; approximately 96% were seen once. The chain has TRBV28 and TRBJ1-5; D gene ambiguous. The sequenced sample was T cells isolated from PBMCs. The sequence was obtained from a human donor in good health. The DNA of the CDR3 is TGTGCCAGCAGTTTTTTCTATAACAGTCAGCCCCAGCATTTT. Protein sequence: CASSFFYNSQPQHF.